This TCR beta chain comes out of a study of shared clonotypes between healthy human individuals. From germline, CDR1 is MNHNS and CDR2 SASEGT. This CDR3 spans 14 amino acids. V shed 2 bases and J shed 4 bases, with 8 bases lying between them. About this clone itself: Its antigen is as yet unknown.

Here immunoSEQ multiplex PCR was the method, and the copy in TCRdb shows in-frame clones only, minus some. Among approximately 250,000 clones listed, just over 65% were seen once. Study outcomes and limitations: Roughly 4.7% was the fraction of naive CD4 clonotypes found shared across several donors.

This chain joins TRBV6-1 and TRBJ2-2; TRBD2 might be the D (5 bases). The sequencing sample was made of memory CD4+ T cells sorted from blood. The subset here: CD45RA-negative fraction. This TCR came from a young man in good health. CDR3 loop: CASSEPGGTGELFF. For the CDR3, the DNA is TGTGCCAGCAGTGAACCCGGAGGCACCGGGGAGCTGTTTTTT.